This TCR beta chain emerged from a study of T-cell reconstitution after alpha-beta-depleted transplantation in children. This clonotype has only a few counts. This CDR3 is built from 15 residues. The V gene lost 5 bases and the J gene lost 0 bases, with 11 bases spanning the gap. The germline V gene encodes CDR1 SGHAT and CDR2 FQDESV (reference sequence). For TCRbeta, the library was prepared with unique molecular identifiers. TCRdb used MiXCR to reprocess the PCR reads, holding one entry per CDR3 protein. The table lists about 270,000 distinct CDR3 sequences, 9.9% of them singletons, with 10% in the top ten.

This receptor was obtained from a human donor who donated a stem cell graft to a child with SCID. V gene TRBV11-1 combines with J gene TRBJ1-3; D remains unclear. The starting material was PBMCs from the stem cell graft donor, obtained from the stem cell graft. The CDR3, as DNA: TGTGCCAGCAGCCGCAGAGGACCCTCTGGAAACACCATATATTTT. Its translation: CASSRRGPSGNTIYF. The whole variable domain, filled in from reference TRBV11-1 and TRBJ1-3, reads EAEVAQSPRYKITEKSQAVAFWCDPISGHATLYWYRQILGQGPELLVQFQDESVVDDSQLPKDRFSAERLKGVDSTLKIQPAELGDSAMYLCASSRRGPSGNTIYFGEGSWLTVV.